The 27 T cell receptor beta chains listed next were all sequenced from one sample in a study of T-cell reconstitution after alpha-beta-depleted transplantation in children. Unique molecular identifiers were built into the TCRbeta library. TCRdb processed the PCR reads anew with MiXCR; each CDR3 protein has one entry. This sample has a few hundred thousand distinct CDR3 sequences, with roughly 9% found just once. Sample: PBMCs from the stem cell graft donor, taken from the stem cell graft. The origin of the receptors is a human donor who donated a stem cell graft to a child with acute lymphoblastic leukemia.

This clonotype turned up a few times. This chain joins TRBV29-1 and TRBJ2-3, with D unresolved. CDR1 and CDR2 from the germline V gene are SQVTM and ANQGSEA. This CDR3 contains 13 residues. Trimming pared 7 bases from V and 1 base from J, leaving 12 bases between. The CDR3 DNA reads TGCAGCGGGAGCCGCGAGGGCACAGATACGCAGTATTTT. It encodes CSGSREGTDTQYF.

This clonotype was counted between two and nine times. The rearrangement links TRBV18 to TRBJ1-1; possibly TRBD1 for D (5 bases). Looked up from germline, CDR1 is KGHSH and CDR2 is LQKENI. Trimming took off 6 bases at V and 3 bases at J, with 14 bases between the two ends. The CDR3 extends over 14 amino acids. The CDR3: CASSLGATDTEAFF. For the CDR3, the DNA is TGTGCCAGCTCTCTTGGTGCGACAGACACTGAAGCTTTCTTT.

This clonotype showed up just a few times. The V and J genes are TRBV6-1 and TRBJ2-1; 7 bases fit TRBD2. Trimming at V came to 4 bases and at J to 6 bases, leaving 9 bases not matched to a gene. Germline CDR1 reads MNHNS; CDR2 reads SASEGT. The CDR3 is made up of 15 amino acids. CDR3 amino acids: CASSVTSGAFNEQFF. DNA for the CDR3: TGTGCCAGCAGTGTTACCAGCGGGGCATTCAATGAGCAGTTCTTC.

This clonotype came up a few times. The chain combines TRBV5-1 with TRBJ1-3; weak D call: TRBD1 (5 bases). The CDR3 loop spans 14 amino acids. The germline CDR1 and CDR2 sequences are SGHRS and YFSETQ. V shed 0 bases and J shed 8 bases, with 12 bases lying between them. The CDR3 DNA reads TGCGCCAGCAGCTTGGCCGAGACAGCGGACACCATATATTTT. This translates into CASSLAETADTIYF.

This clonotype showed up many times. One junction end does not reproduce the germline sequence, and a read error may be involved. The V call is TRBV6-2 or TRBV6-3, the J call TRBJ2-2; no clear D gene. Germline loops: CDR1 MNHEY, CDR2 SVGEGT. There are 14 residues in the CDR3. The CDR3 is CASSSTGATGELFF. The DNA of the CDR3 is TGTGCCAGCAGCTCTACGGGTGCCACCGGAGAGCTGTTTTTT.

This clonotype was picked up many times. The chain is built from TRBV5-6 and TRBJ1-2; weak D call: TRBD1 (6 bases). From germline, CDR1 is SGHDT and CDR2 YYEEEE. V was trimmed by 4 bases and J by 6 bases, leaving 16 bases between them. This CDR3 comprises 14 residues. The CDR3 here is CASSPNGGGDGYTF. CDR3 nucleotide sequence: TGTGCCAGCAGCCCGAATGGCGGGGGCGATGGCTACACCTTC.

This clonotype was seen at least ten times. V is TRBV3-1 and J is TRBJ1-4; D unclear. The CDR3 length is 14 residues. Germline loops: CDR1 LGHDT, CDR2 YNNKEL (reference sequence). V lost 6 bases to trimming and J lost 4 bases, with 12 bases between them. CDR3 residues: CASRSAGYNEKLFF. In DNA form, the CDR3 reads TGTGCCAGCAGATCCGCGGGTTATAATGAAAAACTGTTTTTT.

This clonotype was found a few times. The rearrangement joins TRBV20-1 to TRBJ1-5; no clear D gene. The V and J ends lost 7 bases and 2 bases respectively, with 15 bases between them. The CDR3 covers 14 residues. Germline V gene sequence: CDR1 DFQATT, CDR2 SNEGSKA (reference sequence). The CDR3 DNA is TGCAGTGGAAGCCGACATGGCGGCAATCAGCCCCAGCATTTT. Its translation is CSGSRHGGNQPQHF.

This clonotype was observed at least ten times. This chain links TRBV5-5 with TRBJ2-7, with TRBD1 identical over 9 bases. V shed 0 bases and J 6 bases; nucleotides not matched to a gene: 16. The CDR3 has 18 residues. Germline CDR1 is SGHKS and CDR2 is YYEKEE (reference sequence). DNA for the CDR3: TGTGCCAGCAGCTTGGTGGATCTCGGACAGGGGAGGGTATCCGAGCAGTACTTC. Encoded protein: CASSLVDLGQGRVSEQYF. The complete variable domain, with remaining parts taken from reference TRBV5-5 and TRBJ2-7, reads DAGVTQSPTHLIKTRGQQVTLRCSPISGHKSVSWYQQVLGQGPQFIFQYYEKEERGRGNFPDRFSARQFPNYSSELNVNALLLGDSALYLCASSLVDLGQGRVSEQYFGPGTRLTVT.

This chain joins TRBV6-4 and TRBJ2-3; D call uncertain. Germline CDR1 and CDR2: MRHNA and SNTAGT. This CDR3 comprises 15 residues. The V end lost 0 bases, the J end lost 2 bases, and 9 bases lay between the germline ends. Written as DNA, the CDR3 is TGTGCCAGCAGTGACTCAATGGCCGACACAGATACGCAGTATTTT. Residues: CASSDSMADTDTQYF.

The rearrangement links TRBV6-6 to TRBJ1-1, with D uncertain. CDR3 size: 13 residues. Between the trimmed V and J ends, which lost 0 bases and 7 bases, there was a span of 9 bases. Germline CDR1 MNHNY, CDR2 SVGAGI (reference sequence). CDR3 coding DNA: TGTGCCAGCAGTTACTCGAGGACGGATGAAGCTTTCTTT. Translation gives CASSYSRTDEAFF.

This clonotype was counted only a few times. This rearrangement joins TRBV20-1 to TRBJ1-2; 7 bases line up with TRBD1. V shed 0 bases and J 5 bases; nucleotides not matched to a gene: 6. The CDR3 is made up of 14 amino acids. Per germline, CDR1 DFQATT and CDR2 SNEGSKA (reference sequence). CDR3 sequence: CSARDTGVGYGYTF. CDR3 nucleotide sequence: TGCAGTGCTAGAGATACAGGGGTGGGTTATGGCTACACCTTC.

This clonotype was recorded at least ten times. This chain links TRBV6-5 with TRBJ2-5; D gene uncertain. This CDR3 is built from 15 residues. CDR1 is MNHEY and CDR2 is SVGAGI in the germline V gene. The ends were cut back, 0 bases at V and 2 bases at J, with 10 bases in the middle. The CDR3 sequence is CASSYSITLQETQYF. CDR3 nucleotides: TGTGCCAGCAGTTACTCGATAACACTTCAAGAGACCCAGTACTTC.

This clonotype turned up a few times. The V and J genes are TRBV5-1 and TRBJ2-1, with D hard to call. V was cut by 4 bases and J by 5 bases, with 10 bases left in between. Germline-derived CDR1 and CDR2 are SGHRS and YFSETQ. The CDR3 is made up of 13 amino acids. In DNA form, the CDR3 reads TGCGCCAGCAGCGCCGCAGGTAACAATGAGCAGTTCTTC. It translates to CASSAAGNNEQFF. The full variable domain, with the rest looked up from reference TRBV5-1 and TRBJ2-1, is KAGVTQTPRYLIKTRGQQVTLSCSPISGHRSVSWYQQTPGQGLQFLFEYFSETQRNKGNFPGRFSGRQFSNSRSEMNVSTLELGDSALYLCASSAAGNNEQFFGPGTRLTVL.

At least ten counts were recorded for this clonotype. The chain employs TRBV10-3 and TRBJ2-1; TRBD1 matches 7 bases. In germline, CDR1 is ENHRY, CDR2 SYGVKD. V lost 10 bases, J lost 6 bases, and 6 bases stayed unmatched. This CDR3 has 12 amino acids. CDR3 sequence reads: CATTTGINEQFF. CDR3 in DNA: TGTGCCACCACGACAGGGATCAATGAGCAGTTCTTC.

This chain connects TRBV11-2 to TRBJ1-2; D might be TRBD1 (5 bases). The germline gives CDR1 SGHAT, CDR2 FQNNGV. V lost 0 bases, J lost 4 bases, and 12 bases lay in between. The CDR3 has 15 residues. The chain's CDR3 is CASSLDLDTIYGYTF. The DNA of the CDR3 is TGTGCCAGCAGCTTAGATCTGGACACAATCTATGGCTACACCTTC.

The chain joins TRBV27 to TRBJ1-4; D unresolved. Trimming left V 6 bases short and J 6 bases short, with 14 bases between. CDR1 and CDR2 from the germline V gene are MNHEY and SMNVEV (reference sequence). This CDR3 is 14 amino acids long. CDR3 bases: TGTGCCAGCAGCCCTGCCCCACTGGATGAAAAACTGTTTTTT. Residues: CASSPAPLDEKLFF. Full variable domain (rest looked up from reference TRBV27 and TRBJ1-4): EAQVTQNPRYLITVTGKKLTVTCSQNMNHEYMSWYRQDPGLGLRQIYYSMNVEVTDKGDVPEGYKVSRKEKRNFPLILESPSPNQTSLYFCASSPAPLDEKLFFGSGTQLSVL.

This clonotype was seen a handful of times. V and J are TRBV6-4 and TRBJ2-2, with 7 bases matching TRBD1. The V gene end was trimmed by 6 bases and the J gene end by 5 bases; junction bases not matched to a gene: 9. Germline V gene sequence: CDR1 MRHNA, CDR2 SNTAGT. The CDR3 covers 15 residues. CDR3 sequence: CASSRQGISTGELFF. Written as DNA, the CDR3 is TGTGCCAGCAGCCGACAGGGTATTTCAACCGGGGAGCTGTTTTTT.

The J gene is TRBJ1-2, the V gene TRBV5-1, with 12 bases aligning to TRBD1. The germline CDR1 and CDR2 sequences are SGHRS and YFSETQ. Germline trimming cut 3 bases from V and 7 bases from J; bases unmatched to any gene: 10. This CDR3 is built from 16 residues. The CDR3 reads CASSSSPGTGGFGYTF. CDR3 coding DNA: TGCGCCAGCAGCTCCAGTCCCGGGACAGGGGGCTTTGGCTACACCTTC.

This clonotype occurred a few times. The genes are TRBV6-2 or TRBV6-3 and TRBJ1-2, with D possibly being TRBD1 (6 bases). V lost 5 bases to trimming and J lost 5 bases, with 27 bases between them. CDR3 length: 18 amino acids. Germline V gives CDR1 MNHEY, CDR2 SVGEGT. The CDR3, as DNA: TGTGCCAGCAGTCCCCTCCCCTTGGCAGGGGATGGGGATTATGGCTACACCTTC. Its protein is CASSPLPLAGDGDYGYTF.

This clonotype was seen more than once but under ten times. The CDR3 DNA reads as TGTGCCAGCAGCTACATGGGACAGGGGTTTTGGCACCAAGAGACCCAGTACTTC. Translating gives CASSYMGQGFWHQETQYF. The chain uses TRBV3-1 and TRBJ2-5; 10 nucleotides align to TRBD1. There are 18 residues in the CDR3. Germline V gene data show CDR1 as LGHDT and CDR2 as YNNKEL (reference sequence). V gave up 5 bases and J gave up 0 bases; unmatched junction bases: 12.

In its sample, this clonotype was seen many times. CDR3 protein: CASSPDRDYGYTF. The CDR3 coding sequence is TGTGCCAGCTCACCAGACCGGGACTATGGCTACACCTTC. The chain is built from TRBV18 and TRBJ1-2; D is uncertain. Germline V lookup: CDR1 KGHSH, CDR2 LQKENI. CDR3 size: 13 residues. The V and J ends lost 2 bases and 3 bases respectively, with 7 bases between them.

This clonotype has only a few counts. The chain employs TRBV2 and TRBJ1-6, with 9 bases that match TRBD1. The CDR3 is made up of 15 amino acids. Germline V lookup: CDR1 SNHLY, CDR2 FYNNEI. V lost 2 bases, J lost 6 bases, and 2 bases stayed unmatched. The CDR3 bases are TGTGCCAGCAGTGAAAAGACAGGGGGTAATTCACCCCTCCACTTT. The encoded protein is CASSEKTGGNSPLHF.

The chain employs TRBV12-3 or TRBV12-4 and TRBJ2-7, with 7 positions matching TRBD1. V gave up 5 bases and J gave up 4 bases; unmatched junction bases: 5. The CDR3 loop spans 13 amino acids. CDR3 DNA: TGTGCCAGCAGTCCCGGACAGGTGTACGAGCAGTACTTC. Protein product: CASSPGQVYEQYF.

This clonotype was detected a few times. The chain couples TRBV7-2 to TRBJ1-2; 9 nucleotides line up with TRBD1. The CDR3 loop spans 16 amino acids. Germline CDR1 SGHTA, CDR2 FQGNSA. The ends lost 1 base at V and 3 bases at J; junction bases unmatched: 6. The CDR3 DNA is TGTGCCAGCAGCTTAGGCGGAGGACAGGGGCACTATGGCTACACCTTC. This translates into CASSLGGGQGHYGYTF. Together with reference TRBV7-2 and TRBJ1-2, the CDR3 gives the full variable domain: GAGVSQSPSNKVTEKGKDVELRCDPISGHTALYWYRQSLGQGLEFLIYFQGNSAPDKSGLPSDRFSAERTGGSVSTLTIQRTQQEDSAVYLCASSLGGGQGHYGYTFGSGTRLTVV.

This chain uses TRBV3-1 with TRBJ2-3; D gene unclear. The CDR3 length is 15 residues. The V end lost 5 bases, the J end lost 1 base, and 13 bases lay between the germline ends. Germline V gene sequence: CDR1 LGHDT, CDR2 YNNKEL (reference sequence). CDR3 sequence (DNA): TGTGCCAGCAGCTACCCATGGCAGGGCACAGATACGCAGTATTTT. Translated: CASSYPWQGTDTQYF.

This clonotype was observed a few times. Germline is not matched at one junction end, which may reflect a read error. J is TRBJ1-4 and V is TRBV20-1; D not resolved. The CDR3 is 18 residues long. CDR1 and CDR2 from the germline V gene are DFQATT and SNEGSKA (reference sequence). The CDR3 DNA follows: TGCTGTGCTAGAGTTTCGGGCAGTAGAGTTACAACTAATGAAAAACTGTTTTTT. This gives the protein CCARVSGSRVTTNEKLFF.